A selection of T cell receptor beta chains follows, all from one sample in a study of T cells in Graves' hyperthyroidism and ophthalmopathy. Each CDR3 protein gets one entry after TCRdb re-called the multiplex PCR reads with MiXCR. In the table there are a few hundred thousand distinct CDR3 sequences, around 23% of which are singletons. Sequencing was carried out using blood. These receptors all come from a woman aged 45-59 years with Graves' hyperthyroidism. Each CDR3 is given with its conserved first and last residue. The order of the fields is J gene, V gene, clone size, D gene, CDR3 DNA, CDR3 protein. D genes are given only for firm matches. Size is omitted from some rows. Given values are once, few, many or a class for expanded clones.

TRBJ2-3	TRBV7-9	many	TRBD2	TGTGCCAGCAGCTCTCGGACTAGCGGGATCCAAGATACGCAGTATTTT	CASSSRTSGIQDTQYF
TRBJ2-5	TRBV28	few	.	TGTGCCGTGTTCGGGTCCCAAGAGACCCAGTACTTC	CAVFGSQETQYF
TRBJ2-5	TRBV15	many	.	TGTGCCACCAGCAGAGATCCTGGCCAGGTCGAGACCCAGTACTTC	CATSRDPGQVETQYF
TRBJ2-1	TRBV20-1	many	TRBD1	TGCAGTGCTAAACACTCCGGGACAGGGAGAGATGAGCAGTTCTTC	CSAKHSGTGRDEQFF
TRBJ2-2	TRBV5-1	.	.	TGCGCCAGCAGCTCGGTGATTGGCGGGGAGCTGTTTTTT	CASSSVIGGELFF
TRBJ1-1	TRBV18	many	.	TGTGCCAGCTCACCAGGGAACAAAGAAGCTTTCTTT	CASSPGNKEAFF
TRBJ1-4	TRBV12-3/TRBV12-4	many	.	TGTGCCAGCCCCTCCGTCCGAGGGGAGGGGACTGAAAAACTGTTTTTT	CASPSVRGEGTEKLFF
TRBJ1-4	TRBV27	few	TRBD1	TGTGCCAGCAGTCCCGGACAGGGGAGGTCTAATGAAAAACTGTTTTTT	CASSPGQGRSNEKLFF
TRBJ2-7	TRBV6-6	many	.	TGTGCCAGCAGTTACTTCGGCAGCTTCTACGAGCAGTACTTC	CASSYFGSFYEQYF
TRBJ2-1	TRBV5-1	many	TRBD1	TGCGCCAGCAGCCCGTGGGACAGGGAGAGGAGTGAGCAGTTCTTC	CASSPWDRERSEQFF
TRBJ2-7	TRBV11-2	many	TRBD2	TGTGCCAGCAGGGGACTAGCGGGAGGTTACGAGCAGTACTTC	CASRGLAGGYEQYF
TRBJ2-1	TRBV7-3	many	TRBD2	TGTGCCAGCAGCTTACTTCCTAGCGGGAGCAACAATGAGCAGTTCTTC	CASSLLPSGSNNEQFF
TRBJ1-2	TRBV30	many	.	TGTGCCTGGAGTGTACTGATTGGTTTTGGCTACACCTTC	CAWSVLIGFGYTF
TRBJ2-3	TRBV6-4	.	.	TGTGCCAGCAGCCCCGGACAGCTCACAGATACGCAGTATTTT	CASSPGQLTDTQYF
TRBJ2-2	TRBV7-9	many	.	TGTGCCAGCAGCTTAGCGCTAGGGGTGAACACCGGGGAGCTGTTTTTT	CASSLALGVNTGELFF
TRBJ2-3	TRBV5-1	few	.	TGCGCCAGCAGGGCAGGGACTAGCACAGATACGCAGTATTTT	CASRAGTSTDTQYF
TRBJ1-2	TRBV6-1	.	.	TGTGCCAGCAGCCCGGACAGTAGTCATGGCTACACCTTC	CASSPDSSHGYTF
TRBJ2-7	TRBV5-1	many	TRBD1	TGCGCCAGCAGCTTGAGCCGGGACAGGGGCTACGAGCAGTACTTC	CASSLSRDRGYEQYF
TRBJ2-6	TRBV6-5	.	.	TGTGCCAGCAGTTACGCGGGACAGCTCTCTGGGGCCAACGTCCTGACTTTC	CASSYAGQLSGANVLTF
TRBJ2-1	TRBV12-3/TRBV12-4	.	TRBD2	TGTGCCAGCAGATCTCATAGCGGGGCTTCCTACAATGAGCAGTTCTTC	CASRSHSGASYNEQFF
TRBJ2-3	TRBV28	.	.	TGTGCCAGCAGGTTGGGGGGAACAGATACGCAGTATTTT	CASRLGGTDTQYF
TRBJ2-7	TRBV2	.	TRBD2	TGTGCCAGCAGGGAACTAGCGGGAGGGGGATACGAGCAGTACTTC	CASRELAGGGYEQYF
TRBJ1-5	TRBV27	many	.	TGTGCCAGCAGACTATCGGGTTTACAGGGAGAACGGAGCAATCAGCCCCAGCATTTT	CASRLSGLQGERSNQPQHF
TRBJ1-2	TRBV2	.	TRBD1	TGTGCCAGCAGTGAGGGGACAGGGGGCGCCGGCTATGGCTACACCTTC	CASSEGTGGAGYGYTF
TRBJ2-3	TRBV5-1	.	.	TGCGCCAGCAGCTTGGCGGGGACCCACAGGGCAGATACGCAGTATTTT	CASSLAGTHRADTQYF
TRBJ2-2	TRBV12-3/TRBV12-4	many	.	TGTGCCAGCAGTGCGGGGAACACCGGGGAGCTGTTTTTT	CASSAGNTGELFF
TRBJ2-1	TRBV9	few	.	TGTGCCAGCAGCGGTAGCGCCCTTCTCTACAATGAGCAGTTCTTC	CASSGSALLYNEQFF
TRBJ2-1	TRBV28	.	.	TGTGCCAGCACCGAAGGCGGGTTGGGTTACAATGAGCAGTTCTTC	CASTEGGLGYNEQFF
TRBJ1-6	TRBV30	.	.	TGTGCCTGGAGTGTACGGTCCCGAAACTTCCGGGGTTCAGCGCTCCACTTT	CAWSVRSRNFRGSALHF
TRBJ2-3	TRBV7-7	many	.	TGTGCTAGCAGCTTACTCAGGGCATCAGATACGCAGTATTTT	CASSLLRASDTQYF
TRBJ1-1	TRBV28	many	TRBD1	TGTGCCAGCAGGCCTCAGGGGGCGACTGAAGCTTTCTTT	CASRPQGATEAFF
TRBJ2-1	TRBV12-3/TRBV12-4	many	.	TGTGCCAGCAGTTACGGGGCTAGCTCCTACAATGAGCAGTTCTTC	CASSYGASSYNEQFF
TRBJ2-7	TRBV27	many	TRBD1	TGTGCCAGCAGTCCGGACAGGCACGAGCAGTACTTC	CASSPDRHEQYF
TRBJ1-1	TRBV5-5	few	.	TGTGCCAGCAGCTTGTCCGGGTCTGCCTTTGACACTGAAGCTTTCTTT	CASSLSGSAFDTEAFF
TRBJ2-1	TRBV11-2	.	.	TGTACCAGCAGCACCCGGGTTGGCTCCTACAATGAGCAGTTCTTC	CTSSTRVGSYNEQFF
TRBJ1-6	TRBV7-8	many	.	TGTGCCAGCAGCCCGACTAGTGATAGCTCCTATAATTCACCCCTCCACTTT	CASSPTSDSSYNSPLHF
TRBJ1-4	TRBV7-9	many	.	TGTGCCAGCAGCACCACAGGCAGGAGCACTAATGAAAAACTGTTTTTT	CASSTTGRSTNEKLFF
TRBJ1-2	TRBV27	many	.	TGTGCCAGCAGTTCTTCCGGGACTCCTGGGAAAGGCTACACCTTC	CASSSSGTPGKGYTF
TRBJ1-2	TRBV4-1	few	.	TGCGCCAGCAGCCAAGACTTGGGGGTGGGTGGCTACACCTTC	CASSQDLGVGGYTF
TRBJ2-7	TRBV12-3/TRBV12-4	many	.	TGTGCCAGCAGTTTCAACGGGAAAATGTACGAGCAGTACTTC	CASSFNGKMYEQYF
TRBJ2-1	TRBV11-2	.	TRBD2	TGTGCCAGCAGCTTCTTAGCGGGAGTATCCTACAATGAGCAGTTCTTC	CASSFLAGVSYNEQFF
TRBJ2-7	TRBV2	.	.	TGTGCCAGCAGTGTAAGGTACTCCTACGAGCAGTACTTC	CASSVRYSYEQYF
TRBJ2-3	TRBV5-1	many	TRBD2	TGCGCCAGCAGCTCCGCCGGGACTAGCGGGGGTGGAGATACGCAGTATTTT	CASSSAGTSGGGDTQYF
TRBJ1-1	TRBV14	.	.	TGTGCCAGCAGCCCTCACAGGGCTACTGAAGCTTTCTTT	CASSPHRATEAFF
TRBJ2-6	TRBV12-3/TRBV12-4	few	.	TGTGCCAGCAGTCCCCGGGGCGCGGCCAACGTCCTGACTTTC	CASSPRGAANVLTF
TRBJ2-2	TRBV19	.	.	TGTGCCAGTAGTCGCCCGGGAGCGGGTCGAACCGGGGAGCTGTTTTTT	CASSRPGAGRTGELFF
TRBJ2-7	TRBV2	.	.	TGTGCCAGCAGTTTATGGGCAGGGGCCCCATACGAGCAGTACTTC	CASSLWAGAPYEQYF
TRBJ1-5	TRBV15	many	.	TGTGCCACCAGCAGAGGGGGGACGAGGGGGAATCAGCCCCAGCATTTT	CATSRGGTRGNQPQHF
TRBJ2-2	TRBV7-9	many	.	TGTGCCAGCAGCTTAGGGCGGCAGAACACCGGGGAGCTGTTTTTT	CASSLGRQNTGELFF
TRBJ2-1	TRBV7-9	.	TRBD2	TGTGCCAGCAGCCGTTATATAGCGGGACGGAATAATGAGCAGTTCTTC	CASSRYIAGRNNEQFF
TRBJ1-2	TRBV2	many	.	TGTGCCAGCAGTGAAACGTCCAGGCTATACGGGGATGGCTACACCTTC	CASSETSRLYGDGYTF